The T cell receptor (beta chain) described here comes from a study of T cells after yellow fever vaccination (dated by TCRdb to between 2018 and 2020). As for the study more broadly: The SMART-Seq v4 Ultra Low Input RNA kit was used to prepare libraries from fractions with low cell numbers. Bulk TCR alpha and beta repertoires were sequenced longitudinally to track T-cell clones before and after primary and booster YFV17D yellow fever vaccination. Two healthy male donors, one aged 18 to 30 and one aged 30 to 40 years, made up the cohort. Bulk PBMC replicates and cell subsets were isolated from blood drawn at multiple timepoints before and after both primary and secondary immunization. Beyond this particular receptor, the publication reports: Most clones expanded after primary vaccination were re-detected after the booster (just under 97% of CD4 and roughly 87% of CD8), suggesting broad memory maintenance. Computational filtering was required because FACS-sorted repertoires could contain abundant contaminating clonotypes from the bulk population. A small share of clonotypes was detected in both CD4 and CD8 compartments, with the overlap likely arising from convergent recombination. The secondary T-cell response was found to be weaker but faster than the primary response, with a peak reached on day 5 rather than on day 15. The study included only a couple of donors, which limits how far the findings can be generalized.

The CDR3 holds 15 amino acids from the cysteine to the phenylalanine. The kept DNA is CDR3 alone, 45 bases in frame from the first base. From V the trimming removes 7 bases and from J it removes 6 bases, while the gene matches leave 8 bases of the junction unaccounted for. Per the germline V gene, MGHRA is the CDR1 and YSYEKL is the CDR2. There are a few counts of this clonotype. Its antigen remains unidentified. No base-level quality is on record; no much larger clone is a single base apart. The meaning of the sample's treatment or condition label: live attenuated yellow fever vaccine strain. PBMCs were isolated from peripheral blood using a standard Ficoll-Paque protocol. Dynabeads CD4 and CD8 positive selection kits were used to isolate CD4 and CD8 T-cell fractions. TriZol was used to extract RNA from bulk PBMCs, CD4 and CD8 fractions, and dextramer-positive and dextramer-negative fractions. TCRdb names Illumina NovaSeq 6000 as the instrument used. TCR cDNA was synthesized by 5'RACE template switching, through which a universal primer site and unique molecular identifiers were introduced. Priming of cDNA synthesis was performed from both the TCR alpha and TCR beta constant segments. Library amplification used two PCR steps, and the second PCR step added sample barcodes and sequencing adapters. Libraries were sequenced on Illumina HiSeq 2500 (2x100 bp) or NovaSeq (2x150 bp). In the authors' own workflow: Reads were demultiplexed and collapsed into UMI consensus sequences with MIGEC, and V(D)J alignment was performed with MiXCR. Vaccine-responding clonotypes were defined with edgeR using replicate PBMC samples, requiring FDR below 0.01 and a log2 fold change above 5 up to day 15. Each bulk clonotype received a CD4 or CD8 identity based on whether the sequenced CD4 or CD8 repertoire contained that clonotype at higher abundance. The public reads were quality trimmed at Q25 with fastp and then assembled into clones with MiXCR by TCRdb, keeping productive beta chains. Every distinct CDR3 protein forms one entry, paired with its most common genes and DNA. TCRdb, not the authors, supplied the V and J calls. Counted in this sample were around 340,000 distinct CDR3 sequences; around 13% of them appeared once. The ten largest clones add up to around 3% of the sample.

The chain couples TRBV4-1 to TRBJ2-2, with 10 bases matching TRBD1. This clonotype was sampled from a man aged 18 to 35 who received the YFV17D yellow fever vaccine. The source material was CD4+ T cells sorted from PBMCs, sampled 15 days after the yellow fever booster vaccination. The sequence in DNA is TGCGCCAGCAATCCCAGGGACAGGGGCCCCGGGGAGCTGTTTTTT. Translated, this is CASNPRDRGPGELFF.